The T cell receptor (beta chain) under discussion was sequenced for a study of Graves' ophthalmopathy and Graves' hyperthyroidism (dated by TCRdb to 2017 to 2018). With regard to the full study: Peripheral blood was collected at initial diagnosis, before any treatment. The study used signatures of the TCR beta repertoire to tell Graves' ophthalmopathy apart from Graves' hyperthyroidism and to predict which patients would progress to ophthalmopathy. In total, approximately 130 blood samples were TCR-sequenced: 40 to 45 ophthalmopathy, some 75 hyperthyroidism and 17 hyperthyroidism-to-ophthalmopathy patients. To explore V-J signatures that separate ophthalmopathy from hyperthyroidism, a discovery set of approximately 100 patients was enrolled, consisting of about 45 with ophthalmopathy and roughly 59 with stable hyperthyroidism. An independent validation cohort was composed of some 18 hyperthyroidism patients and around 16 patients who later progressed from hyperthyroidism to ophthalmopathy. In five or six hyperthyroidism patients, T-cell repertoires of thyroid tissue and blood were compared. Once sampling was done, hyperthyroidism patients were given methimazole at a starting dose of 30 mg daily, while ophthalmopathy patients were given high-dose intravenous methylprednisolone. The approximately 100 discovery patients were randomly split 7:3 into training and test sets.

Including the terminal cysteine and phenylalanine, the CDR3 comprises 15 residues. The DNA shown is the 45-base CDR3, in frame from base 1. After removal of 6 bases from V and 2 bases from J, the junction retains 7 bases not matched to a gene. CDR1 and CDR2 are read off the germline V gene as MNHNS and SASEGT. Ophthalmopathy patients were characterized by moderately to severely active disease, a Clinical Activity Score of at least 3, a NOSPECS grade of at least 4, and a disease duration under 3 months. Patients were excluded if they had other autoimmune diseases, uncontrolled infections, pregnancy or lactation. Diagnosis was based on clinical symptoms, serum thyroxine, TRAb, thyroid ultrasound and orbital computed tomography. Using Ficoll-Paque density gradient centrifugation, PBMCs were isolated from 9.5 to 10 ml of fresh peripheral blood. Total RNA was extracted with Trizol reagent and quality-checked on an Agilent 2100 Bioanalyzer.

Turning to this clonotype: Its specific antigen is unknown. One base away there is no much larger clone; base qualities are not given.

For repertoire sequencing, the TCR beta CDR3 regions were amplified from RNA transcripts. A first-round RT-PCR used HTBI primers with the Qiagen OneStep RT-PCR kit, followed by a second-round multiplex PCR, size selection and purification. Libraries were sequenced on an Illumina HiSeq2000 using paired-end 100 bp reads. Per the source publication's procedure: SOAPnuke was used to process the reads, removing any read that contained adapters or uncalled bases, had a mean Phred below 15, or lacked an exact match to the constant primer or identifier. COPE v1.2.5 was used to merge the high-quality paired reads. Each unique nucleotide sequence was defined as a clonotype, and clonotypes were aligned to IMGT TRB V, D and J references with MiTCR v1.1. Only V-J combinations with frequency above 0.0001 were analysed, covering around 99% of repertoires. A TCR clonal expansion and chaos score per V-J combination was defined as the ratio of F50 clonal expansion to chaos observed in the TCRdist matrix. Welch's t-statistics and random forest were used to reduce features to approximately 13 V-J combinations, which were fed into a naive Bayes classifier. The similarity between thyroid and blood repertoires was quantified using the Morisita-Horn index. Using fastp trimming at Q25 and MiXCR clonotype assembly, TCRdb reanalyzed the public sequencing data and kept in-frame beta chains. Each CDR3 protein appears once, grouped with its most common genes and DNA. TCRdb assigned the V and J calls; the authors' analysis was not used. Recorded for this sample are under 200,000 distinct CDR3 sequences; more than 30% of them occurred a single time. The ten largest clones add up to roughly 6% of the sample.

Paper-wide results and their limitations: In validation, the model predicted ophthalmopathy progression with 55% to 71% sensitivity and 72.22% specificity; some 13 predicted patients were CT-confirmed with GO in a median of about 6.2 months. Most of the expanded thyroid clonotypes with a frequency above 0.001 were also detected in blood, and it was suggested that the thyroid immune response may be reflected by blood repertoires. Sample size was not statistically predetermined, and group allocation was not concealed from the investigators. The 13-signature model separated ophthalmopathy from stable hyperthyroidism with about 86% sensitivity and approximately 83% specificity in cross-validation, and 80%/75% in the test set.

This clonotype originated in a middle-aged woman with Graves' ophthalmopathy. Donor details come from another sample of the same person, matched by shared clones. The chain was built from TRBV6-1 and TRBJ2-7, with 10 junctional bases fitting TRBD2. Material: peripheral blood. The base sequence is TGTGCCAGCAGCAAGGGACTAGCGCAGACCTACGAGCAGTACTTC. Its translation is CASSKGLAQTYEQYF.